The rows below give T cell receptor beta chains drawn from one sample of a study of blood T cell repertoires in COVID-19. Libraries were prepared by immunoSEQ multiplex PCR; TCRdb keeps only in-frame clonotypes and omits some of them. There are 200,000 to 250,000 clones in the sample; roughly nine tenths occur only once, and 6.2% lies in the top ten. Sequenced input: peripheral blood. These receptors all stem from a man aged 55 to 70 with acute or convalescent COVID-19. Both conserved end residues are part of each CDR3. D genes are given only for firm matches. Part of the rows lack a size; the others show once, few, many or a class for expanded clones.

V	J	size	D	DNA	CDR3
TRBV5-1	TRBJ2-5	-	-	TGCGCCAGCAGCTTGCAGGGGCAAGAGACCCAGTACTTC	CASSLQGQETQYF
TRBV5-6	TRBJ1-3	-	TRBD1	TGTGCCAGCAGCATTGGGACAGGGGCCGGAAACACCATATATTTT	CASSIGTGAGNTIYF
TRBV5-8	TRBJ2-2	-	-	TGTGCCAGCAGCTTGGTAGACAGAGCCAACACCGGGGAGCTGTTTTTT	CASSLVDRANTGELFF
TRBV7-6	TRBJ2-7	-	TRBD1	TGTGCCAGCAGCTTATGGACAGGCCTAACCTACGAGCAGTACTTC	CASSLWTGLTYEQYF
TRBV29-1	TRBJ2-5	-	TRBD2	TGCAGCGTGGGACTATCGGGGGAGACCCAGTACTTC	CSVGLSGETQYF
TRBV30	TRBJ2-5	-	-	TGTGCCTGGAATGCAGGCCGCCAAGAGACCCAGTACTTC	CAWNAGRQETQYF
TRBV4-3	TRBJ2-7	-	TRBD1	TGCGCCAGCAGCCCCGGACGGGACAGTTACTACGAGCAGTACTTC	CASSPGRDSYYEQYF
TRBV25-1	TRBJ2-3	-	TRBD2	TGTGCCAGCAGTGAAGAGCGGGAGGGCCGAGATACGCAGTATTTT	CASSEEREGRDTQYF
TRBV4-2	TRBJ2-2	-	TRBD2	TGTGCCAGCAGCCCCCTCGGGAGGGATGACACCGGGGAGCTGTTTTTT	CASSPLGRDDTGELFF
TRBV14	TRBJ2-5	-	TRBD2	TGTGCCAGCAGCCAAGAACTAGCGGGATCGGCACAAGAGACCCAGTACTTC	CASSQELAGSAQETQYF
TRBV28	TRBJ2-6	-	-	TGTGCCAGCAGTTTGGTGAGCTCTGGGGCCAACGTCCTGACTTTC	CASSLVSSGANVLTF
TRBV28	TRBJ1-4	few	-	TGTGCCAGTGAGGGACAACTTCGCCAACTGTTTTTT	CASEGQLRQLFF
TRBV5-1	TRBJ2-1	-	-	TGCGCCAGCAGCTTGCGCCAGGCTAACAATGAGCAGTTCTTC	CASSLRQANNEQFF
TRBV6-5	TRBJ2-7	-	TRBD1	TGTGCCAGCAGCCGGGACAGGGATAACGAGCAGTACTTC	CASSRDRDNEQYF
TRBV19	TRBJ2-7	few	TRBD1	TGTGCCAGTAGTGCCGACAGGGGTCCCTACGAGCAGTACTTC	CASSADRGPYEQYF
TRBV9	TRBJ2-2	-	-	TGTGCCAGCAGCGCCTCCGGGACTCCGAACACCGGGGAGCTGTTTTTT	CASSASGTPNTGELFF
TRBV7-2	TRBJ1-1	once	-	TGTGCCAGCAGCTTCGGAGATAGTGAAGCTTTCTTT	CASSFGDSEAFF
TRBV7-2	TRBJ1-3	-	-	TGTGCCAGCAGCGAGACAGGAAACACCATATATTTT	CASSETGNTIYF
TRBV5-4	TRBJ2-3	-	TRBD1	TGTGCCAGCAGCTTGGACAGGGGGGTGTGGGATACGCAGTATTTT	CASSLDRGVWDTQYF
TRBV28	TRBJ1-2	-	-	TGTGCCAGCAGTCCTAACCGACAGTTATCCTATGGCTACACCTTC	CASSPNRQLSYGYTF
TRBV9	TRBJ2-1	-	TRBD2	TGTGCCAGCAGCGTAGTAGCTAGCGGCGATGAGCAGTTCTTC	CASSVVASGDEQFF
TRBV13	TRBJ2-7	-	TRBD2	TGTGCCAGCAGCTTCCGAGCGGGAGGAAGGAGCGAGCAGTACTTC	CASSFRAGGRSEQYF
TRBV11-2	TRBJ2-7	-	-	TGTGCCAGCAGCCTACCTAGACTTTTCCTGCAGTACTTC	CASSLPRLFLQYF
TRBV4-1	TRBJ2-4	once	-	TGCGCCAGCAGCCAAGACGAGGGGGTGTCCAAAAACATTCAGTACTTC	CASSQDEGVSKNIQYF
TRBV18	TRBJ2-7	-	-	TGTGCCAGCTCACCGGTCGGCGGTATCTCCTACGAGCAGTACTTC	CASSPVGGISYEQYF
TRBV6-2/TRBV6-3	TRBJ2-3	once	TRBD2	TGTGCCAGCAGTTCCCCACTAGCGGGAGGGCCGAGCCAGATCACAGATACGCAGTATTTT	CASSSPLAGGPSQITDTQYF
TRBV11-2	TRBJ1-6	-	-	TGTGCCAGCAGCCCGATCACAGCACCCCTCCACTTT	CASSPITAPLHF
TRBV9	TRBJ2-7	-	TRBD2	TGTGCCAGCAGCGAGGGACTAGCGGACTACGAGCAGTACTTC	CASSEGLADYEQYF
TRBV18	TRBJ1-2	-	-	TGTGCCAGCTCACCACGCCAGGGAGGGAACTATGGCTACACCTTC	CASSPRQGGNYGYTF
TRBV4-2	TRBJ1-5	-	-	TGTGCCAGCAGCCAAGATAGGCAGCGCCGGGGGCCCCAGCATTTT	CASSQDRQRRGPQHF
TRBV7-2	TRBJ1-6	few	-	TGTGCCAGCAGCTCGGACACTAATTCACCCCTCCACTTT	CASSSDTNSPLHF
TRBV7-9	TRBJ1-2	-	TRBD1	TGTGCCAGCAGCTTAGTTCTTGGGACAGCAAAAATGGGCTACACCTTC	CASSLVLGTAKMGYTF
TRBV2	TRBJ2-2	-	-	TGTGCCAGCAGTGACTTAATGCGCCGGGAGCTGTTTTTT	CASSDLMRRELFF
TRBV28	TRBJ1-5	-	TRBD1	TGTGCCAGCAGTACCCGACAGGGATGGCGGGGACAGCCCCAGCATTTT	CASSTRQGWRGQPQHF
TRBV28	TRBJ1-5	-	TRBD1	TGTGCCAGCAGAGCCGGGGGGACAGGCTTTAGCAATCAGCCCCAGCATTTT	CASRAGGTGFSNQPQHF
TRBV4-1	TRBJ1-1	-	-	TGCGCCAGCAGCCAAGACGGTGGGCTAAGAGCTTTCTTT	CASSQDGGLRAFF
TRBV3-1/TRBV3-2	TRBJ2-7	-	TRBD2	TGTGCCAGCAGCCAAAGCGGGAGGCCCTCCTACGAGCAGTACTTC	CASSQSGRPSYEQYF
TRBV2	TRBJ2-1	-	-	TGTGCCAGCAGTGTGGGGAGAAGCTCCTACAATGAGCAGTTCTTC	CASSVGRSSYNEQFF
TRBV6-2/TRBV6-3	TRBJ2-7	-	TRBD1	TGTGCCAGCAGTTACGGGTCCGGGACAGGTGGTTTGTACGAGCAGTACTTC	CASSYGSGTGGLYEQYF
TRBV6-5	TRBJ2-1	-	TRBD2	TGTGCCAGCAGCGTGGGGAGGGGAGCCTACAATGAGCAGTTCTTC	CASSVGRGAYNEQFF
TRBV6-2/TRBV6-3	TRBJ2-1	-	TRBD2	TGTGCCAGCAGTCACCTAGCGGGAGAAGCGAATGAGCAGTTCTTC	CASSHLAGEANEQFF
TRBV24-1	TRBJ1-5	-	-	TGTGCCACCAGTGATTGGGGGGGCAATCAGCCCCAGCATTTT	CATSDWGGNQPQHF
TRBV30	TRBJ2-3	-	TRBD2	TGTGCCTGGAGTGTAGCCTTGCTAGCGGGGACAGATACGCAGTATTTT	CAWSVALLAGTDTQYF
TRBV11-3	TRBJ1-4	once	-	TGTGCCAGCAGCTTGGGATCGGACTTTAATGAAAAACTGTTTTTT	CASSLGSDFNEKLFF
TRBV30	TRBJ1-4	-	-	TGTGCCTGGAGTGTACGTGGGGGGACTAATGAAAAACTGTTTTTT	CAWSVRGGTNEKLFF